This T cell receptor (beta chain) comes out of a study of Ad26.COV2.S vaccination and SARS-CoV-2 variants. Study summary: The study gave Ad26.COV2.S intramuscularly, once or twice 56 days apart.

The CDR3 runs 13 residues. CDR1 is SGHRS, CDR2 YFSETQ, per germline. V gave up 3 bases and J gave up 7 bases, with 8 bases separating them. Here immunoSEQ multiplex PCR was the method, and the copy in TCRdb shows in-frame clones only, minus some. The sample records roughly 500,000 clones, roughly nine tenths being singletons. This sample's treatment: approximately 18 received Ad26.COV2.S at low or high dose, single or two shots; roughly 5 received placebo; per-sample allocation not given. Specimen acquisition occurred on day 63 following the initial vaccine or placebo injection. Vaccination used an Ad26 vector expressing Wuhan-strain SARS-CoV-2 spike. A few counts support this clone. This sample also contains other DNA sequences that code for the same CDR3.

V gene TRBV5-1 combines with J gene TRBJ1-6; D is ambiguous. The sequencing used peripheral blood, collected in a trial of Ad26.COV2.S vaccine versus placebo. The sequence was obtained from a person aged 18-65 years who received the Ad26.COV2.S COVID-19 vaccine or a placebo. CDR3 coding DNA: TGCGCCAGCAGCTCTGAAGTAAATTCACCCCTCCACTTT. Residues: CASSSEVNSPLHF.